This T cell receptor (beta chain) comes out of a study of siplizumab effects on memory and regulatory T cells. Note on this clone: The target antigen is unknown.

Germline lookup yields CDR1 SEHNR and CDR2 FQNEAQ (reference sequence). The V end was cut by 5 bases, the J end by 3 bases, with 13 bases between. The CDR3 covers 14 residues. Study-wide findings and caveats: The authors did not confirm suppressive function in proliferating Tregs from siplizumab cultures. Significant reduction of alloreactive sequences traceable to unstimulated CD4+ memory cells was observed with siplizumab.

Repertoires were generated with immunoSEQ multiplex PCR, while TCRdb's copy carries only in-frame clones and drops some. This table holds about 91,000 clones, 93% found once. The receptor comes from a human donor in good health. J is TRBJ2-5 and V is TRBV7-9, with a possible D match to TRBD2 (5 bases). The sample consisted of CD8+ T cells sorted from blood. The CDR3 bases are TGTGCCAGCAGCACTGTAACTAGGAAAGAGACCCAGTACTTC. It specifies CASSTVTRKETQYF.